This T cell receptor beta chain stems from a study of vaccination and CD4 T cells after COVID-19. The wider study: A median of approximately 100 days (range 35 to 161) separated diagnosis from post-COVID sampling. The study, taken as a whole, reports: Reactive clonotype counts went from median 21 after infection to 35 to 45 after vaccination, nonsignificantly.

The treatment here: approximately nine-day PBMC culture with coronavirus spike peptide pools or control peptides (ViraFEST assay). Peptide pools at about 11 ug/ml, together with 10 IU/ml IL-2, were added to cultures of some 2.2 million PBMCs per well. The Oncomine TCR Beta short-read assay sequenced DNA from cultured CD4+ T cells. TCRdb processed the PCR reads anew with MiXCR; each CDR3 protein has one entry. The sample shows about 17,000 distinct CDR3 sequences, 45% to 65% of them seen only once. This clonotype was observed a single time. Its antigen is undetermined. V shed 1 base and J shed 8 bases, with 6 bases lying between them. The CDR3 length is 13 residues. The germline gives CDR1 SEHNR, CDR2 FQNEAQ (reference sequence).

Sequenced input: CD4+ T cells from blood, cultured in vitro. The rearrangement joins TRBV7-9 to TRBJ1-6; the D is unclear. The clonotype comes from a human donor who had recovered from COVID-19. The CDR3 reads CASSLDSYSPLHF. In nucleotides, the CDR3 is TGTGCCAGCAGCTTAGATTCTTATTCACCCCTCCACTTT. The whole variable domain, remainder taken from reference TRBV7-9 and TRBJ1-6, is DTGVSQNPRHKITKRGQNVTFRCDPISEHNRLYWYRQTLGQGPEFLTYFQNEAQLEKSRLLSDRFSAERPKGSFSTLEIQRTEQGDSAMYLCASSLDSYSPLHFGNGTRLTVT.